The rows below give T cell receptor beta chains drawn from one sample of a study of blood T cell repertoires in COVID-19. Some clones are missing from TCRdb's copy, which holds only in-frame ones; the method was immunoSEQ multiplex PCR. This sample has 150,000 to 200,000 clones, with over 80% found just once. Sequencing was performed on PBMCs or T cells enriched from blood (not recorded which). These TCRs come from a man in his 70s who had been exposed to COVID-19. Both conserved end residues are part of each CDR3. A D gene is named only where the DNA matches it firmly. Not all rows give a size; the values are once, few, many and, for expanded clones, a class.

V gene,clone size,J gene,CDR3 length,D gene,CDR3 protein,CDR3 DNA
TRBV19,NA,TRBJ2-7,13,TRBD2,CARRSGSGDEQYF,TGTGCCAGGCGAAGCGGGAGCGGCGACGAGCAGTACTTC
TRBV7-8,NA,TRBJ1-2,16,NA,CASSYRKEGSNYGYTF,TGTGCCAGCAGCTACCGGAAGGAGGGGTCTAACTATGGCTACACCTTC
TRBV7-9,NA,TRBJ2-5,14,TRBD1,CASSSTGGRETQYF,TGTGCCAGCAGCTCCACAGGGGGCCGAGAGACCCAGTACTTC
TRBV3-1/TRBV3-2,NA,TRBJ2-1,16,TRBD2,CASSQVLGTSGNEQFF,TGTGCCAGCAGCCAAGTACTAGGGACTAGCGGAAATGAGCAGTTCTTC
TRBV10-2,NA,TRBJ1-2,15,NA,CASSESFVQSYGYTF,TGCGCCAGCAGTGAGTCCTTCGTACAGTCCTATGGCTACACCTTC
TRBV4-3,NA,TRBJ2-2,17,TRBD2,CASSPSLLAGDTGELFF,TGCGCCAGCAGCCCGTCCCTCTTGGCGGGAGACACCGGGGAGCTGTTTTTT
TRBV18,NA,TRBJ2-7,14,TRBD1,CASSPSDRAHEQYF,TGTGCCAGCTCACCGTCGGACAGGGCACACGAGCAGTACTTC
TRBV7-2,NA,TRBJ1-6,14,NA,CASSLSGGRTPLHF,TGTGCCAGCAGCTTAAGCGGGGGCAGGACACCCCTCCACTTT
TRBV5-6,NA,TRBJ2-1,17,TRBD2,CASSLRVWRESYNEQFF,TGTGCCAGCAGCCTGCGAGTTTGGCGGGAGTCCTACAATGAGCAGTTCTTC
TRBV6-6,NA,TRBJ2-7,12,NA,CASSPSNYEQYF,TGTGCCAGCTCCCCTAGCAACTACGAGCAGTACTTC
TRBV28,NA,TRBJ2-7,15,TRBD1,CASAEWTGSSYEQYF,TGTGCCAGCGCCGAATGGACAGGGAGCTCCTACGAGCAGTACTTC
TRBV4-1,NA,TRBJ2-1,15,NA,CASSQRRGDYNEQFF,TGCGCCAGCAGCCAACGCAGGGGGGACTACAATGAGCAGTTCTTC
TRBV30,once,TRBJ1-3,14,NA,CAWSVSLTGNTIYF,TGTGCCTGGAGTGTCAGTCTGACTGGAAACACCATATATTTT
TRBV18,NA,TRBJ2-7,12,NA,CASSPSSSEQYF,TGTGCCAGCTCACCCTCCAGTTCCGAGCAGTACTTC
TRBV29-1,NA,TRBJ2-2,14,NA,CSGKGSGSTGELFF,TGCAGCGGCAAAGGGAGCGGGTCGACCGGGGAGCTGTTTTTT
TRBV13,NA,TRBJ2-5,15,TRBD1,CASSHRQGQRETQYF,TGTGCCAGCAGCCACCGACAGGGACAGAGAGAGACCCAGTACTTC
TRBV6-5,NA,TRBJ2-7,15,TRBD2,CASTKASGASYEQYF,TGTGCCAGCACCAAAGCCAGCGGGGCGTCCTACGAGCAGTACTTC
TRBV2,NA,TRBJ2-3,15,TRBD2,CASSGTVAGGDTQYF,TGTGCCAGCAGCGGAACCGTAGCGGGGGGAGATACGCAGTATTTT
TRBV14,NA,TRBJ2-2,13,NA,CASSPSDTGELFF,TGTGCCAGCAGCCCTAGCGACACCGGGGAGCTGTTTTTT
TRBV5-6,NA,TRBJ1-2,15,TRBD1,CASSRTGAGNYGYTF,TGTGCCAGCAGCCGAACAGGGGCTGGTAACTATGGCTACACCTTC
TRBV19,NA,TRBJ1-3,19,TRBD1,CARRQGASYLPSSGNTIYF,TGTGCCAGGAGACAGGGGGCTTCCTACCTCCCGAGCTCTGGAAACACCATATATTTT
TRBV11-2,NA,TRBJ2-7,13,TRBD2,CASSQGLAYEQYF,TGTGCCAGCAGCCAGGGACTAGCCTACGAGCAGTACTTC
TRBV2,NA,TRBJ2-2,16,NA,CASSRDAPVNTGELFF,TGTGCCAGCAGTCGAGATGCGCCTGTGAACACCGGGGAGCTGTTTTTT
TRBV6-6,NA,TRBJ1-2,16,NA,CASSYSSRGANYGYTF,TGTGCCAGCAGTTACTCCTCCCGAGGAGCTAACTATGGCTACACCTTC
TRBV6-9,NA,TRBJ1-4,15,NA,CASSYPGPREEKLFF,TGTGCCAGCAGTTATCCGGGGCCGCGGGAGGAAAAACTGTTTTTT
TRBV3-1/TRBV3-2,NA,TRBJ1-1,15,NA,CASSLSPIGGTEAFF,TGTGCCAGCAGCCTTTCCCCGATAGGGGGCACTGAAGCTTTCTTT
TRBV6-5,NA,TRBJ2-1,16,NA,CASSYSSGAAYDEQFF,TGTGCCAGCAGTTACTCGAGCGGAGCCGCGTATGATGAGCAGTTCTTC
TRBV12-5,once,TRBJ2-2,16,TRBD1,CASGLVGQGWVGELFF,TGTGCTAGTGGTTTGGTCGGACAGGGGTGGGTCGGGGAGCTGTTTTTT
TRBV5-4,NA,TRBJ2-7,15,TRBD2,CASSLEVSGNYEQYF,TGTGCCAGCAGCTTGGAGGTTAGCGGGAACTACGAGCAGTACTTC
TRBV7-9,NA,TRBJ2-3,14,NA,CASSLIASTDTQYF,TGTGCCAGCAGCTTAATAGCTTCCACAGATACGCAGTATTTT
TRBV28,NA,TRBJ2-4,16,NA,CASSVTGSLAKNIQYF,TGTGCCAGCAGTGTAACAGGTTCTCTAGCCAAAAACATTCAGTACTTC
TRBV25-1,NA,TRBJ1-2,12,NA,CASRRQDYGYTF,TGTGCCAGCAGACGACAGGACTATGGCTACACCTTC
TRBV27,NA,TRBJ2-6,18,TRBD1,CASSPSFGQGLGPNVLTF,TGTGCCAGCAGTCCTTCGTTCGGACAGGGTTTAGGGCCCAACGTCCTGACTTTC
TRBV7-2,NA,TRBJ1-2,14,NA,CASSLGTGNYGYTF,TGTGCCAGCAGCTTAGGTACGGGGAACTATGGCTACACCTTC
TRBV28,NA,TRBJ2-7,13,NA,CASSAGQLIGQNF,TGTGCCAGCAGTGCGGGACAGTTAATAGGCCAGAACTTC
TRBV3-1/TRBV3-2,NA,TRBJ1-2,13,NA,CASSRLTSDGYTF,TGTGCCAGCAGTCGACTGACTTCAGATGGCTACACCTTC
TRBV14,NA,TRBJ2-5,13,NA,CASSRRQEETQYF,TGTGCCAGCAGCCGACGGCAGGAAGAGACCCAGTACTTC
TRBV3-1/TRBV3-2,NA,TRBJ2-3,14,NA,CASRRTASTDTQYF,TGTGCCAGCAGGAGGACAGCTTCCACAGATACGCAGTATTTT
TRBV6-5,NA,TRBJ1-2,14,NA,CASRPGVSNYGYTF,TGTGCCAGCAGGCCCGGGGTTAGTAACTATGGCTACACCTTC
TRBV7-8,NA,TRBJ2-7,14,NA,CASSSRQVAYEQYF,TGTGCCAGCAGCTCGAGACAGGTCGCCTACGAGCAGTACTTC
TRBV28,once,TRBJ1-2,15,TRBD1,CASSLYRGPNYGYTF,TGTGCCAGCAGTCTTTACAGGGGCCCTAACTATGGCTACACCTTC
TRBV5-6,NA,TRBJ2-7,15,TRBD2,CASSLLAGNSYEQYF,TGTGCCAGCAGCTTGTTAGCGGGGAACTCCTACGAGCAGTACTTC